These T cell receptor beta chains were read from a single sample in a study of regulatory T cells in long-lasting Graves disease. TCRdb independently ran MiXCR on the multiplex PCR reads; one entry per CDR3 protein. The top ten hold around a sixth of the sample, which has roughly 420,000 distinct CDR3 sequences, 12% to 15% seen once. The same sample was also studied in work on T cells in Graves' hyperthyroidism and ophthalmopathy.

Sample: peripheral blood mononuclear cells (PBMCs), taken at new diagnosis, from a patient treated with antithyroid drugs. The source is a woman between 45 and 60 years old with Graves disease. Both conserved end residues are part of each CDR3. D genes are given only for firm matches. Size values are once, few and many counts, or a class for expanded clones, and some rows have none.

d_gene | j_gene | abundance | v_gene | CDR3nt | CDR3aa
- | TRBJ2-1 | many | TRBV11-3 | TGTGCCAGCAGCTTAGGTAGCGGAGTCTACAATGAGCAGTTCTTC | CASSLGSGVYNEQFF
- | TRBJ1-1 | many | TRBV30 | TGTGCCTGGAGTGTACTAATCAGGGACGGAGCTTTCTTT | CAWSVLIRDGAFF
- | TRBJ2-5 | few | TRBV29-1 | TGCAGCGTTATGCTAGCCCAGACCCAGTACTTC | CSVMLAQTQYF
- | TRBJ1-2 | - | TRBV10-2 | TGCGCCAGCAGTGAGTCAGGACGGGCTTATGGCTACACCTTC | CASSESGRAYGYTF
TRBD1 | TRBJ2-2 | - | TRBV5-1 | TGCGCCAGCAGCAGGACAGGGGGCGGTTCATCCGGGGAGCTGTTTTTT | CASSRTGGGSSGELFF
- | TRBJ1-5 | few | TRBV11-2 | TGTGCCAGCAGCTTGGGACGGAACTATAGCAATCAGCCCCAGCATTTT | CASSLGRNYSNQPQHF
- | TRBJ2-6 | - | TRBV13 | TGTGCCAGCAGCCCCCTGGGGGCGGGTGGGGCCAACGTCCTGACTTTC | CASSPLGAGGANVLTF
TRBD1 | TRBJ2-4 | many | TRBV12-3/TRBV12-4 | TGTGCCAGCAGTCTGTACAGGGGAGAAAACATTCAGTACTTC | CASSLYRGENIQYF
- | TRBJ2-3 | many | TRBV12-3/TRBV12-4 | TGTGCCAGCAGTTTAACTCTAGATTTGACAGATACGCAGTATTTT | CASSLTLDLTDTQYF
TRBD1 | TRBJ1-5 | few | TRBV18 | TGTGCCAGCTCACCACCCGGACAGGGGCTTCAGCCCCAGCATTTT | CASSPPGQGLQPQHF
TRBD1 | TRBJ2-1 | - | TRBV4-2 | TGTGCCAGCAGCCAAGTTGGGGCTTGGGACAGGGCCAGCAATGAGCAGTTCTTC | CASSQVGAWDRASNEQFF
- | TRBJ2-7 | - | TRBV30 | TGTGCCTGGAGTGCCCAGGGGGGCGAGCAGTACTTC | CAWSAQGGEQYF
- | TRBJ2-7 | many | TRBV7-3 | TGTGCCAGCAGCTTAGATGGGGCCACCTACGAGCAGTACTTC | CASSLDGATYEQYF
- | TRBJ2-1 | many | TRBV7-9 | TGTGCCAGCAGCTTTCGGTTAGCGCAGATCAATGAGCAGTTCTTC | CASSFRLAQINEQFF
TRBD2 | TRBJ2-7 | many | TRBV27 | TGTGCCAGCACCCCGACTAGCGGGAGTTACGAGCAGTACTTC | CASTPTSGSYEQYF
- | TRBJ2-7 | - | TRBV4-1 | TGCGCCAGCAGCCAAGTATGGGACGGGGCCAGGGAGCAGTACTTC | CASSQVWDGAREQYF
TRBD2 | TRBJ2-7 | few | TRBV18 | TGTGCCAGCTCACCATGGGCTAGCGGGACCTACGAGCAGTACTTC | CASSPWASGTYEQYF
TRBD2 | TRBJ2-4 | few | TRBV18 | TGTGCCAGCTCACCGACTAGCGGGAGTCGGGCCAAAAACATTCAGTACTTC | CASSPTSGSRAKNIQYF
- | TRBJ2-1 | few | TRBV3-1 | TGTGCCAGCAGCCAAGATGTAGGGCTGAATGTTTACAATGAGCAGTTCTTC | CASSQDVGLNVYNEQFF
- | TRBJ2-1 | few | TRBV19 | TGTGCCAGTAGTATCGTGAGCTCCTACAATGAGCAGTTCTTC | CASSIVSSYNEQFF
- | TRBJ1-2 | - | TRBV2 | TGTGCCAGCAGTGAAGCAGGGGCCACCTATGGCTACACCTTC | CASSEAGATYGYTF
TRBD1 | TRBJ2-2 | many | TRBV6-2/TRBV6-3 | TGTGCCAGCAAAGGGGACAGCAAGAACACCGGGGAGCTGTTTTTT | CASKGDSKNTGELFF
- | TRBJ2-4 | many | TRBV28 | TGTGCCAGCCTCAGCAGAGTAGGAGCCAAAAACATTCAGTACTTC | CASLSRVGAKNIQYF
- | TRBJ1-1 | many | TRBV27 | TGTGCCAGCAGTTTCAGTGTGGACACTGAAGCTTTCTTT | CASSFSVDTEAFF
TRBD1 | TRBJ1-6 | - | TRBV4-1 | TGCGCCAGCAGCCAAGACCCGGGACAGGGAGTATCCCTCCACTTT | CASSQDPGQGVSLHF
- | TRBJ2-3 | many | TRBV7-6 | TGTGCCAGCAGCCTCTCCAAGAGCACAGATACGCAGTATTTT | CASSLSKSTDTQYF
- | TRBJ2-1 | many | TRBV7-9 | TGTGCCAGCAGCGAACCTGTGGAGGGAGTGTCCTACAATGAGCAGTTCTTC | CASSEPVEGVSYNEQFF
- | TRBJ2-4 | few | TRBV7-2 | TGTGCCAGCAGCTCTCACTCAGCCAAAAACATTCAGTACTTC | CASSSHSAKNIQYF
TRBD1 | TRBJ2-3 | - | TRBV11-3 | TGTGCCAGCAGCTCTGGACAGGGGGAGGCAGATACGCAGTATTTT | CASSSGQGEADTQYF
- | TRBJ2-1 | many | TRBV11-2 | TGTGCCAGCAGCTTAGAGTACGAGCAGTTCTTC | CASSLEYEQFF
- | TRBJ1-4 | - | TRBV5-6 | TGTGCCAGCAGCCTGCTCGACAGGCAAAATGAAAAACTGTTTTTT | CASSLLDRQNEKLFF
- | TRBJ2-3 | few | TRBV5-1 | TGCGCCAGCAGCTTGACGCAGAACACAGATACGCAGTATTTT | CASSLTQNTDTQYF
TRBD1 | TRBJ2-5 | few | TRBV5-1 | TGTGCCAGCAGCCTTGGACAGGGTGGGGAGACCCAGTACTTC | CASSLGQGGETQYF
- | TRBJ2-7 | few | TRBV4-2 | TGTGCCAGCAGCCAAGGGTCATTGAGGGCCTACGAGCAGTACTTC | CASSQGSLRAYEQYF
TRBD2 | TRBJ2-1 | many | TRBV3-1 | TGTGCCAGCAGCCAAGATCTGCGTAGCGGGAGGGATAATGAGCAGTTCTTC | CASSQDLRSGRDNEQFF
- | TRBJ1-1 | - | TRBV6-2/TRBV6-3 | TGTGCCAGCAGTTACCTAGGACGCGAAACTGAAGCTTTCTTT | CASSYLGRETEAFF
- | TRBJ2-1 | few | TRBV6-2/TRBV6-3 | TGTGCCAGCAGTTCCTCAACTAGCCGCCTTCCCAGCTCCTACAATGAGCAGTTCTTC | CASSSSTSRLPSSYNEQFF
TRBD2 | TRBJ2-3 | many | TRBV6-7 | TGTGCCAGCAGTTCGACTAGCGGGTCCTCAGATACGCAGTATTTT | CASSSTSGSSDTQYF
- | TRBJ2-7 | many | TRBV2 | TGTGCCAGCAGGGCTCCGGACTCGCTCTACGAGCAGTACTTC | CASRAPDSLYEQYF
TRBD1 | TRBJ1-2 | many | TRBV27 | TGTGCCAGCAGTAACTCCGGACAGGGTTTTTTTGGCTACACCTTC | CASSNSGQGFFGYTF
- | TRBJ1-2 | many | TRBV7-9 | TGTGCCAGCAGCCCAGAGGTTCAGGGCTATGGCTACACCTTC | CASSPEVQGYGYTF
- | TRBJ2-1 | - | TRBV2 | TGTGCCAGCAGTGAAGCCCTAGGGGGTACAGGGCGCCTTAGGCAGGACAATGAGCAGTTCTTC | CASSEALGGTGRLRQDNEQFF
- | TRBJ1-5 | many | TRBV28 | TGTGCCACGAAGACAGCTTTGGCTTTCAGCAATCAGCCCCAGCATTTT | CATKTALAFSNQPQHF
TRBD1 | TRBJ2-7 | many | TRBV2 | TGTGCCAGCAGCGGACAGGACCTCGGGGAGCAGTACTTC | CASSGQDLGEQYF
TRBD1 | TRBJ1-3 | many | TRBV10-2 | TGCGCCAGCAGTGAGTCGGGACAGGGAAACACCATATATTTT | CASSESGQGNTIYF